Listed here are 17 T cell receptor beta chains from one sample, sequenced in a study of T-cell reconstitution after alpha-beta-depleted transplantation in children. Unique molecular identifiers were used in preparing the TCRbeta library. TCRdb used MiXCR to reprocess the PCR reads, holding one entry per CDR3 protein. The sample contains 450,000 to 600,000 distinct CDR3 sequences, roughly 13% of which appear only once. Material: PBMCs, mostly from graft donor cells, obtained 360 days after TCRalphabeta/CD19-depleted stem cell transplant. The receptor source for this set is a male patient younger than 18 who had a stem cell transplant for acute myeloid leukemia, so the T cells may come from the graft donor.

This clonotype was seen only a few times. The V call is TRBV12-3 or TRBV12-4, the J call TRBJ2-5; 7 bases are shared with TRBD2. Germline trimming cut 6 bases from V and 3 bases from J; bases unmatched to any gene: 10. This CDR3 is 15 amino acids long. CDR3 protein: CASRPSGKQEETQYF. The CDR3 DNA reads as TGTGCCAGCAGGCCTAGCGGAAAGCAAGAAGAGACCCAGTACTTC.

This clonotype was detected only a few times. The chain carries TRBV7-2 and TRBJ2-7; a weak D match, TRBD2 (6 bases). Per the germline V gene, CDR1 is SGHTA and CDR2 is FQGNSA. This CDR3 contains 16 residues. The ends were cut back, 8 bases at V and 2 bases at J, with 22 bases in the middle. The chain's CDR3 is CASARYSTGSAYEQYF. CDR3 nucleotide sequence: TGTGCCAGCGCCCGTTACTCGACCGGGAGCGCCTACGAGCAGTACTTC.

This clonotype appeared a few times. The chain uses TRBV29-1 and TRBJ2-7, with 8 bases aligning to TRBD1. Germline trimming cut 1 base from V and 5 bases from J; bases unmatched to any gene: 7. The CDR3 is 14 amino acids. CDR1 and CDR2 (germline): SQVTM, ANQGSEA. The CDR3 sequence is CSVEGLQGAHEQYF. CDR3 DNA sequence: TGCAGCGTTGAAGGACTGCAGGGGGCCCACGAGCAGTACTTC.

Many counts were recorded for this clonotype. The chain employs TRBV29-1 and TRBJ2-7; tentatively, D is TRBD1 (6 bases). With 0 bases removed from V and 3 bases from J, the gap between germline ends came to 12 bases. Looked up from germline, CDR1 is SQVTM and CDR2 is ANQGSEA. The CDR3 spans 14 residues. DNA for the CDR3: TGCAGCGTTGAAGATGGACAGTCCCTCTACGAGCAGTACTTC. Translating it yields CSVEDGQSLYEQYF.

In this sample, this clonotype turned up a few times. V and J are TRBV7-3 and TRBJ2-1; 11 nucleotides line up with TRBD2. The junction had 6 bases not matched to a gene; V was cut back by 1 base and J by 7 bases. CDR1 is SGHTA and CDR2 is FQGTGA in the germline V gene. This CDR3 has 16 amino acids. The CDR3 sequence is CASSLRTSGRRNEQFF. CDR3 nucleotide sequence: TGTGCCAGCAGCTTAAGAACTAGCGGGAGAAGGAATGAGCAGTTCTTC.

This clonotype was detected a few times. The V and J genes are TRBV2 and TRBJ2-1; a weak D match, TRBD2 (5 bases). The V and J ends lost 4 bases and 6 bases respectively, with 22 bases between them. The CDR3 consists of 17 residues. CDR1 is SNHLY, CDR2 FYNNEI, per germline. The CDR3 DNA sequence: TGTGCCAGCAGTGCCAGACCCGCTAGCAACCTATTCAATGAGCAGTTCTTC. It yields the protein CASSARPASNLFNEQFF.

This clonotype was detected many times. As DNA, the CDR3 is TGTGCCAGCAGCTTAAAGGGGGCCCCTAGCACAGATACGCAGTATTTT. Amino acid sequence: CASSLKGAPSTDTQYF. This chain connects TRBV7-3 to TRBJ2-3, with TRBD1 matching 7 bases. The V segment lost 1 base and the J segment 0 bases; nucleotides outside the gene matches: 4. CDR3 length: 16 residues. Germline-derived CDR1 and CDR2 are SGHTA and FQGTGA.

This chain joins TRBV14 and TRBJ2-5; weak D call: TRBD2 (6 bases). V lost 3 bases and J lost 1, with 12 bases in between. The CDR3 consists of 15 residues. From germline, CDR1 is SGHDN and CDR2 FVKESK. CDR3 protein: CASSHRGGTQETQYF. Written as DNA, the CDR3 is TGTGCCAGCAGCCATCGTGGGGGGACCCAAGAGACCCAGTACTTC.

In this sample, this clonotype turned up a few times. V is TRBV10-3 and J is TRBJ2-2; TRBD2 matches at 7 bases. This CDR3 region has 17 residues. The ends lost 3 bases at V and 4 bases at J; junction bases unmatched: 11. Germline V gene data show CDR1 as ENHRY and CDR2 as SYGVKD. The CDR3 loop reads CAISEYRLALPTGELFF. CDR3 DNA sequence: TGTGCCATCAGTGAATATCGACTAGCCCTCCCCACCGGGGAGCTGTTTTTT.

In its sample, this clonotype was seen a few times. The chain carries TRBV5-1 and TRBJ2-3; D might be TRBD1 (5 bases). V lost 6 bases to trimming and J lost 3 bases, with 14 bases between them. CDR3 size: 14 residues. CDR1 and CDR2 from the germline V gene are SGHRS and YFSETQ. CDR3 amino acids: CASTTVGVTDTQYF. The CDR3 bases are TGCGCCAGCACTACGGTAGGGGTAACAGATACGCAGTATTTT.

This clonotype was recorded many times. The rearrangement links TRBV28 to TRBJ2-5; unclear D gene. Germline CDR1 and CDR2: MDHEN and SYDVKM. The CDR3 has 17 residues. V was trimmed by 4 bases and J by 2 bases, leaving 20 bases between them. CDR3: CASSYLGSARRQETQYF. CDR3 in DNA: TGTGCCAGCAGTTATTTAGGATCGGCCAGGAGACAAGAGACCCAGTACTTC.

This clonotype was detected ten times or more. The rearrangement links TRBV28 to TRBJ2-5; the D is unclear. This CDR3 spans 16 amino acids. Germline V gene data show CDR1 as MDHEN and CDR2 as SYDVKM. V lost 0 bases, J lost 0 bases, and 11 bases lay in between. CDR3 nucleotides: TGTGCCAGCAGTTTATGGGGTACAACTTACCAAGAGACCCAGTACTTC. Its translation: CASSLWGTTYQETQYF. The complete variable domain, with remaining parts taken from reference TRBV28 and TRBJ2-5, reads DVKVTQSSRYLVKRTGEKVFLECVQDMDHENMFWYRQDPGLGLRLIYFSYDVKMKEKGDIPEGYSVSREKKERFSLILESASTNQTSMYLCASSLWGTTYQETQYFGPGTRLLVL.

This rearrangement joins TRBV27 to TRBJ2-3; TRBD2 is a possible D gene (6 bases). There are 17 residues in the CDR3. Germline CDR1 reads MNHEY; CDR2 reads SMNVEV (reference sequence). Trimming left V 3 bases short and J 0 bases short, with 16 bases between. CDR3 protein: CASSFLVGGTSTDTQYF. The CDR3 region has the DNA TGTGCCAGCAGTTTTTTAGTTGGCGGGACTAGCACAGATACGCAGTATTTT.

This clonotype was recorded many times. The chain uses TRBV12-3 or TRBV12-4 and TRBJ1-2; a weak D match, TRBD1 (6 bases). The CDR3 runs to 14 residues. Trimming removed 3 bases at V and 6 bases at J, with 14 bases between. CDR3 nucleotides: TGTGCCAGCAGTTTCCCCCCCAGGGGAGATGGCTACACCTTC. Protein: CASSFPPRGDGYTF.

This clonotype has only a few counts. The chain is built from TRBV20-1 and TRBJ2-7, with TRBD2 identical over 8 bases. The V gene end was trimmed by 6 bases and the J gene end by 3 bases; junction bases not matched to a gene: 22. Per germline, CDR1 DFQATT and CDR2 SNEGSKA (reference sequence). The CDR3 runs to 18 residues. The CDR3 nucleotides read TGCAGTGCCAGAACGCGACTAGCGCCCTCTTACAAAGGCTACGAGCAGTACTTC. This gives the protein CSARTRLAPSYKGYEQYF.

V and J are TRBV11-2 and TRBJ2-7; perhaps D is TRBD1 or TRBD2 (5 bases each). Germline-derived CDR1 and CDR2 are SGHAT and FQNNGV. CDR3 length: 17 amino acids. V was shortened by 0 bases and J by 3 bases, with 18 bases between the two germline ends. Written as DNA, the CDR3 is TGTGCCAGCAGCTTAGATTTGCCGGGGACCTACTTCTACGAGCAGTACTTC. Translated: CASSLDLPGTYFYEQYF.

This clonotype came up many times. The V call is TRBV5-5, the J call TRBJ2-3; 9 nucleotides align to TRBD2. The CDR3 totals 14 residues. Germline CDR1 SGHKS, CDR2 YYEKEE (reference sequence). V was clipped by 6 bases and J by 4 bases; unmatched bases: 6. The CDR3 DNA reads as TGTGCCAGCAATAGCGGGAGAAGACCAGATACGCAGTATTTT. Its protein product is CASNSGRRPDTQYF.